A single sample is the source of the 27 T cell receptor beta chains below, sequenced in a study of memory CD4+ T cells and cytomegalovirus serostatus. The sort gate was single viable CD3+CD4+CD8-CD45RO+ cells for memory CD4+ T cells. Profiling relied on immunoSEQ multiplex PCR, and the TCRdb table lists in-frame clones only, not all of them. This table has just under 60,000 clones, 80% to 90% appearing once. The specimen was memory CD4+ T cells from blood. These receptors were obtained from an adult in good health and CMV-seronegative.

This sequence joins TRBV4-3 and TRBJ1-3; D is undetermined. Trimming cost V 4 bases and J 3 bases, with 7 bases left between them. This CDR3 contains 13 residues. Germline values: CDR1 LGHNA, CDR2 YSLEER. The CDR3 nucleotides are TGCGCCAGCAGCCGATTGATTGGAAACACCATATATTTT. This gives the protein CASSRLIGNTIYF.

V gene TRBV7-9 combines with J gene TRBJ2-5; 7 positions agree with TRBD2. Per the germline V gene, CDR1 is SEHNR and CDR2 is FQNEAQ (reference sequence). Germline trimming cut 1 base from V and 5 bases from J; bases unmatched to any gene: 7. This CDR3 is built from 15 residues. CDR3 coding DNA: TGTGCCAGCAGCTTAGTGGTCGGGACTAAGGAGACCCAGTACTTC. It yields the protein CASSLVVGTKETQYF.

This chain links TRBV6-1 with TRBJ1-3, with 7 nucleotides matching TRBD1. CDR1 is MNHNS, CDR2 SASEGT, per germline. The CDR3 spans 16 residues. V shed 3 bases, J shed 0 bases, and the junction held 5 bases outside the gene matches. CDR3: CASSDPTGPSGNTIYF. The CDR3, as DNA: TGTGCCAGCAGTGACCCGACAGGGCCCTCTGGAAACACCATATATTTT.

This chain uses TRBV7-6 with TRBJ1-1, with TRBD1 matching 9 bases. Germline loops: CDR1 SGHVS, CDR2 FNYEAQ. This CDR3 spans 14 amino acids. V was clipped by 5 bases and J by 1 base; unmatched bases: 2. The CDR3: CASSRDRANTEAFF. The CDR3 nucleotides read TGTGCCAGCAGCCGGGACAGGGCGAACACTGAAGCTTTCTTT.

The genes are TRBV5-6 and TRBJ2-4; D is perhaps TRBD1 or TRBD2 (5 bases each). The V gene lost 1 base and the J gene lost 9 bases, with 17 bases spanning the gap. The CDR3 is 15 amino acids. Germline V gene sequence: CDR1 SGHDT, CDR2 YYEEEE. The CDR3 here is CASSLKLSGTSIQYF. CDR3 bases: TGTGCCAGCAGCTTGAAGTTATCAGGGACCAGCATTCAGTACTTC.

The chain carries TRBV6-5 and TRBJ1-1; TRBD1 agrees at 10 bases. The CDR3 length is 15 residues. J lost 3 bases, V lost 6 bases, and 7 bases had no gene match. CDR1 MNHEY and CDR2 SVGAGI come from the germline V gene. As DNA, the CDR3 is TGTGCCAGCAGAAAGGGACAGGGGAGGGACACTGAAGCTTTCTTT. Its translation is CASRKGQGRDTEAFF.

The rearrangement uses TRBV6-6 and TRBJ2-7; the D gene is possibly TRBD1 (5 bases). V dropped 8 bases and J dropped 4 bases, with 9 bases sitting between them. CDR3 length equals 11 residues. From germline, CDR1 is MNHNY and CDR2 SVGAGI (reference sequence). The CDR3 protein is CASGDSYEQYF. As DNA, the CDR3 is TGTGCCAGCGGAGACAGTTACGAGCAGTACTTC.

The genes are TRBV29-1 and TRBJ1-3, with D possibly TRBD1 on 5 matching bases. V was pared by 5 bases and J by 3 bases, with 14 bases between. This CDR3 comprises 14 residues. The germline gives CDR1 SQVTM, CDR2 ANQGSEA. CDR3 coding DNA: TGCAGCGTTCGGGGCTTGGACTTTGGAAACACCATATATTTT. Its translation: CSVRGLDFGNTIYF.

The genes are TRBV7-9 and TRBJ2-6; 7 bases match TRBD1. The germline gives CDR1 SEHNR, CDR2 FQNEAQ (reference sequence). The V and J ends lost 5 bases and 0 bases, in that order; junction bases with no gene match: 7. The length of the CDR3 is 17 residues. As DNA, the CDR3 is TGTGCCAGCAGCCGGACAGGACAACCCTCTGGGGCCAACGTCCTGACTTTC. It yields the protein CASSRTGQPSGANVLTF.

The chain has TRBV12-5 and TRBJ2-1; TRBD1 matches 7 bases. The CDR3 length is 13 residues. CDR1 and CDR2 from the germline V gene are LGHNT and FRNRAP. V shed 9 bases, J shed 0 bases, and the junction held 2 bases outside the gene matches. CDR3 in amino acids: CASTGDSYNEQFF. For the CDR3, the DNA is TGTGCTAGCACAGGGGACTCCTACAATGAGCAGTTCTTC.

A note on this clone: The identical CDR3 is also encoded by other nucleotide sequences in the sample. The genes are TRBV4-3 and TRBJ1-1; a possible D gene is TRBD1 (5 bases). The CDR3 sequence is 13 residues long. Trimming shortened V by 0 bases and J by 5 bases, and 7 bases separated the two germline ends. The germline gives CDR1 LGHNA, CDR2 YSLEER. The CDR3 DNA is TGCGCCAGCAGCCAAGAGAGGGGAACTGAAGCTTTCTTT. Its protein is CASSQERGTEAFF.

A few counts support this clone. The rearrangement joins TRBV2 to TRBJ1-5; D is perhaps TRBD1 (5 bases). This CDR3 comprises 13 residues. Trimming removed 4 bases at V and 8 bases at J, with 12 bases between. Germline CDR1 reads SNHLY; CDR2 reads FYNNEI. CDR3 protein: CASSGQGNKPQHF. The CDR3 nucleotides read TGTGCCAGCAGTGGCCAGGGAAACAAGCCCCAGCATTTT. The complete variable domain, with remaining parts taken from reference TRBV2 and TRBJ1-5, reads EPEVTQTPSHQVTQMGQEVILRCVPISNHLYFYWYRQILGQKVEFLVSFYNNEISEKSEIFDDQFSVERPDGSNFTLKIRSTKLEDSAMYFCASSGQGNKPQHFGDGTRLSIL.

The chain recombines TRBV7-9 with TRBJ1-5; a weak D match, TRBD1 (6 bases). The CDR3 spans 13 residues. Germline CDR1 and CDR2: SEHNR and FQNEAQ (reference sequence). Between the trimmed V and J ends, which lost 2 bases and 8 bases, there was a span of 10 bases. The CDR3: CASSLYRGKPQHF. The CDR3 coding sequence is TGTGCCAGCAGCTTATATAGGGGGAAGCCCCAGCATTTT.

This chain connects TRBV18 to TRBJ1-1; 10 bases agree with TRBD1. The length of the CDR3 is 17 residues. J gave up 4 bases and V 4 bases, and 12 bases lay outside the gene matches. CDR1 and CDR2 from the germline V gene are KGHSH and LQKENI. This CDR3 reads CASSLNVLGTGVTEAFF. For the CDR3, the DNA is TGTGCCAGCTCACTCAATGTTCTCGGGACAGGGGTCACTGAAGCTTTCTTT.

The CDR3 DNA is TGTGCCCTCGGGGCCAATGAGCAGTTCTTC. Translating it yields CALGANEQFF. This rearrangement joins TRBV2 to TRBJ2-1; D is tentatively TRBD1 or TRBD2 (5 bases each). The V end lost 11 bases, the J end lost 6 bases, and 8 bases lay between the germline ends. Germline V gene data show CDR1 as SNHLY and CDR2 as FYNNEI. The CDR3 sequence is 10 residues long.

This rearrangement joins TRBV5-1 to TRBJ1-3; 8 bases agree with TRBD1. The germline CDR1 and CDR2 sequences are SGHRS and YFSETQ. CDR3 size: 15 residues. With 4 bases clipped from V and 4 bases from J, the junction kept 7 bases outside the gene matches. DNA of the CDR3: TGCGCCAGCAGCGGTCAGGGGGCGATCGGAAACACCATATATTTT. Protein: CASSGQGAIGNTIYF.

This chain connects TRBV7-3 to TRBJ2-1; 10 bases match TRBD1. J was trimmed by 8 bases and V by 3 bases; bases with no gene match: 10. Germline V CDR1 and CDR2: SGHTA, FQGTGA. The CDR3 is 16 amino acids. CDR3 DNA: TGTGCCAGCAGCTTGACAGGGGGCTTATTAATCGATGAGCAGTTCTTC. Its translation is CASSLTGGLLIDEQFF.

V gene TRBV30 combines with J gene TRBJ2-1; D might be TRBD2 (7 bases). V was clipped by 4 bases and J by 6 bases, with 19 bases between them. Germline V gene data show CDR1 as GTSNPN and CDR2 as SVGIG (reference sequence). The CDR3 is made up of 15 amino acids. CDR3 in amino acids: CAWTLGGGSINEQFF. In DNA form, the CDR3 reads TGTGCCTGGACCCTTGGGGGCGGGAGTATCAATGAGCAGTTCTTC.

The chain joins TRBV30 to TRBJ1-1; D uncertain. V was cut by 4 bases and J by 8 bases, with 23 bases left in between. Germline loops: CDR1 GTSNPN, CDR2 SVGIG (reference sequence). CDR3 size: 15 residues. CDR3 region: CAWNLEGGLRTEAFF. The CDR3 nucleotides are TGTGCCTGGAACTTGGAGGGCGGACTCCGGACGGAAGCTTTCTTT.

This clone was seen a handful of times. The V call is TRBV11-2, the J call TRBJ1-6, with 10 bases identical to TRBD1. With 5 bases clipped from V and 6 bases from J, the junction kept 7 bases outside the gene matches. CDR3 length: 16 amino acids. Per the germline V gene, CDR1 is SGHAT and CDR2 is FQNNGV. The CDR3 loop reads CASSPLRTGGNSPLHF. CDR3 nucleotides: TGTGCCAGCAGCCCACTACGGACAGGGGGTAATTCACCCCTCCACTTT.

The rearrangement links TRBV4-1 to TRBJ2-2; D is possibly TRBD1 (5 bases). Germline loops: CDR1 MGHRA, CDR2 YSYEKL. Deletions cut 2 bases from V and 4 bases from J, with 14 bases between. CDR3 length: 16 amino acids. The CDR3 nucleotides read TGCGCCAGCAGCCAACAGGACATCCTGGTCACCGGGGAGCTGTTTTTT. Encoded protein: CASSQQDILVTGELFF.

This clone was counted between two and nine times. The chain has TRBV30 and TRBJ2-1; D is unresolved. Trimming removed 4 bases at V and 1 base at J, with 8 bases between. CDR1 and CDR2 (germline): GTSNPN, SVGIG (reference sequence). The CDR3 length is 13 residues. CDR3 protein: CAWTQGSYNEQFF. The CDR3, as DNA: TGTGCCTGGACCCAAGGTTCCTACAATGAGCAGTTCTTC.

A single count supports this clone. The chain carries TRBV5-5 and TRBJ2-2; D is ambiguous. CDR3 length: 15 residues. With 2 bases removed from V and 0 bases from J, the gap between germline ends came to 8 bases. Looked up from germline, CDR1 is SGHKS and CDR2 is YYEKEE (reference sequence). CDR3 DNA sequence: TGTGCCAGCAGCTTTCGGTCTCCGAACACCGGGGAGCTGTTTTTT. Protein: CASSFRSPNTGELFF.

The chain is built from TRBV11-2 and TRBJ1-1, with TRBD1 matching 7 bases. V was clipped by 0 bases and J by 10 bases; unmatched bases: 8. The germline gives CDR1 SGHAT, CDR2 FQNNGV. This CDR3 contains 14 residues. CDR3 sequence: CASSLDGTALGAFF. CDR3 DNA: TGTGCCAGCAGCTTAGATGGGACAGCCCTAGGAGCTTTCTTT.

This rearrangement joins TRBV5-1 to TRBJ1-5; D is possibly TRBD1 (6 bases). Looked up from germline, CDR1 is SGHRS and CDR2 is YFSETQ. The CDR3 is made up of 16 amino acids. Trimming removed 4 bases from V and 4 bases from J, with 18 bases in between. CDR3 sequence (DNA): TGCGCCAGCAGCCCCCTCGCGGGGGGCAAAAATCAGCCCCAGCATTTT. Its protein product is CASSPLAGGKNQPQHF.

The chain carries TRBV11-2 and TRBJ1-4, with 7 bases lining up with TRBD1. V lost 5 bases, J lost 4 bases, and 4 bases stayed unmatched. The CDR3 runs to 14 residues. CDR1 is SGHAT and CDR2 is FQNNGV in the germline V gene. The CDR3 loop is CASSRGQNNEKLFF. The CDR3 DNA sequence: TGTGCCAGCAGCCGGGGACAGAATAATGAAAAACTGTTTTTT.

This clone was seen a single time. The gene calls are TRBV7-3 and TRBJ2-1, with TRBD2 as a possible D gene (5 bases). CDR1 is SGHTA and CDR2 is FQGTGA in the germline V gene. The CDR3 sequence is 16 residues long. With 1 base removed from V and 2 bases from J, the gap between germline ends came to 12 bases. The CDR3 nucleotides are TGTGCCAGCAGCTTAAAAGTAGCGAGGCCCTACAATGAGCAGTTCTTC. Residues: CASSLKVARPYNEQFF.